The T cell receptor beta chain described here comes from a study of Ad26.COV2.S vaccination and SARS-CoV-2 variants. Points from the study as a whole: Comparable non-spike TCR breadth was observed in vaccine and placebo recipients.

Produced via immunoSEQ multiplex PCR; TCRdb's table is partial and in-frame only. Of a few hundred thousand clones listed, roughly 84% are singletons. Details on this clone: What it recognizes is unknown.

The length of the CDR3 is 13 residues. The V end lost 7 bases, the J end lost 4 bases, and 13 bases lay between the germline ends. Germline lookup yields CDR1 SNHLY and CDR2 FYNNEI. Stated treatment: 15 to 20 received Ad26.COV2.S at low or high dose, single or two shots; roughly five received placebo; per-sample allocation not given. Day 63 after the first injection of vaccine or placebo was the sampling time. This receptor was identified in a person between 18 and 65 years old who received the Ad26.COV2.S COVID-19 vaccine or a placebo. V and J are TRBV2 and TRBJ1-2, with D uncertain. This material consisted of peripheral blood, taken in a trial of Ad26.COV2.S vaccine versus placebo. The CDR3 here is CASTQVLSYGYTF. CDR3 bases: TGTGCCAGCACGCAGGTACTCAGCTATGGCTACACCTTC.